This T cell receptor (beta chain) is drawn from a study of T cell repertoires in cytomegalovirus infection. The germline V gene has CDR1 SNHLY and CDR2 FYNNEI. The CDR3 is 17 residues long. J gave up 5 bases and V 8 bases, and 18 bases lay outside the gene matches. This clonotype was picked up a small number of times. Its target is unknown. TCRdb reprocessed the reads via MiXCR and lists one record per CDR3 protein. The sample holds hundreds of thousands of distinct CDR3 sequences, approximately 32% seen once. This sequence originates from a human donor in good health (CMV status not recorded). Some clones in this sample may be carry-over from other donors' samples. J is TRBJ1-1 and V is TRBV2; 9 nucleotides align to TRBD1. The material was cultured PBMCs, obtained from culture after CMV antigen stimulation. CDR3 sequence: CASDRGTGTGIKTEAFF. The CDR3 DNA reads TGTGCCAGCGATAGAGGAACAGGGACAGGGATTAAGACTGAAGCTTTCTTT.